This TCR beta chain was observed in a study of radiotherapy plus CTLA-4 blockade in lung cancer. Profiled with immunoSEQ multiplex PCR; TCRdb holds only in-frame clones, not every one. The table has about 60,000 clones, over 70% seen once. CDR3 length: 12 amino acids. Trimming cost V 2 bases and J 13 bases; bases outside gene matches: 6. CDR1 and CDR2 (germline): MNHNS, SASEGT. Sequences were derived from peripheral blood, sampled from a patient treated with radiotherapy plus ipilimumab. This sequence was found in a human donor with non-small cell lung cancer who had a partial response to radiotherapy plus ipilimumab. J is TRBJ2-3 and V is TRBV6-1, with TRBD2 matching over 7 bases. For the CDR3, the DNA is TGTGCCAGCAGTGAAAGTCGGGCGGGGGAGTATTTT. Amino acid sequence: CASSESRAGEYF.